This TCR beta chain is from a study of blood T cell repertoires in COVID-19 (dated by TCRdb to between 2020 and 2021). Context from the whole study: Samples from collaborators originated in the United States, Italy and Spain and spanned both the acute and convalescent phases of COVID-19. The material from the prospective study consisted of cDNA or gDNA derived from T cells, B-cell-depleted T cells, or PBMCs. Deeply sampled blood TCRbeta repertoires from subjects exposed to, actively infected with, or recovered from COVID-19 were included in the dataset. A freely available public database, intended as a resource for researchers studying the immune response to SARS-CoV-2, is where the repertoires were released. Samples were obtained from the ongoing ImmuneRACE study (first 160 participants) and from 1,000 to 1,500 subjects provided by 6 global collaborators. Sample metadata almost always included a de-identified subject ID, COVID-19 status, age in years and sex. Where available, HLA class I and class II types were obtained from metadata supplied by the sample provider rather than from assay-based typing.

The study at large found these results: Clinical and demographic metadata were provided uncurated, with the amount varying by source and participant.

The germline V gene yields LGHNA for CDR1 and YNFKEQ for CDR2. The cysteine opens and the phenylalanine closes a CDR3 of 13 amino acids. Left in the record is the CDR3 DNA by itself, 39 bases read in frame from the first base. The V and J ends are trimmed by 3 bases and 4 bases, leaving 7 bases between them. Participants in the prospective study were aged 18 to 89 years, lived in some 24 United States geographic areas, and enrolled through a virtual design. Cohort assignment in the prospective study relied on participant-reported clinical history from a screening survey and a study questionnaire. ImmuneRACE Cohort 3 recovered participants were defined by two consecutive negative NP/OP PCR tests, healthcare professional clearance, or symptom resolution. In the prospective study, mobile phlebotomists collected whole blood, serum and a nasopharyngeal or oropharyngeal swab from each participant. Participants in the prospective study had the option to provide additional blood draws and questionnaires over an approximately 2-month period. Prospective study blood samples were shipped either frozen or at room temperature before DNA extraction.

On this clone: This receptor's antigen is unknown. No much larger clone is present one base from it, and per-base qualities are unavailable.

The immunoSEQ Assay, a bias-controlled multiplex PCR, was used to amplify TCRbeta CDR3 regions from genomic DNA. The original pipeline was this. Nucleated cell counts per sample were estimated from amplification of reference gene primers within the assay. To quantify the absolute abundance of each unique TCRbeta CDR3 rearrangement, sequence reads were collapsed and filtered. For each sample, productive Simpson clonality was calculated by taking the square root of Simpson's diversity index across productive rearrangements. The clones in this table, taken by TCRdb from immuneACCESS, are in-frame only. Not every clone is retained; where verified, under half of the shortfall comes from an unresolved V gene, and the cause of the rest is unknown. V and J calls and clone size are copied from that table; D and trimming were computed from the DNA. This sample gives around 280,000 clones in total; roughly 89% of them show up just once. The ten largest make up roughly 6.2% of the sample.

Recombination linked TRBV4-2 to TRBJ1-5; the D gene is unclear. This TCR was recovered from a woman aged 40 to 49 who had recovered from COVID-19. Sequences were obtained from PBMCs or T cells enriched from blood (not recorded which). The DNA sequence is as follows: TGTGCCAGCAGCCAGAGGGTAAATCAGCCCCAGCATTTT. It codes for CASSQRVNQPQHF.